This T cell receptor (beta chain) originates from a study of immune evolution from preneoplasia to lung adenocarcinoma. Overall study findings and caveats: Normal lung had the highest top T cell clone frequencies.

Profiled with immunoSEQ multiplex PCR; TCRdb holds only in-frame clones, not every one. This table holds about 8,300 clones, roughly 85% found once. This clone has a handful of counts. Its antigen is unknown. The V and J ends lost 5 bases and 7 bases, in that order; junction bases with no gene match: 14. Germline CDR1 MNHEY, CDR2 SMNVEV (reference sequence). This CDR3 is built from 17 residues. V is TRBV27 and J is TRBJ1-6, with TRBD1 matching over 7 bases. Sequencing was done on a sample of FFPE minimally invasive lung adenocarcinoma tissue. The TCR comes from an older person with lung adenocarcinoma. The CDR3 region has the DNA TGTGCCAGCAGTCCGACCCATTTGACAGGGAAGAATTCACCCCTCCACTTT. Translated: CASSPTHLTGKNSPLHF.